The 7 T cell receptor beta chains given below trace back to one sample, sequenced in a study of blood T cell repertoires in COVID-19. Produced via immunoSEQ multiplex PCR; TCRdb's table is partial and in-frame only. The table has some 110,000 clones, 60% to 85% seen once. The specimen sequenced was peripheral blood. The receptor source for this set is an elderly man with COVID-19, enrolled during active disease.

The CDR3 DNA is TGTGCCAGCAGCCAACGTAGAACTAGCGGGACCGGGGAGCTGTTTTTT. Protein product: CASSQRRTSGTGELFF. The chain uses TRBV14 and TRBJ2-2, with 9 positions matching TRBD2. Germline V lookup: CDR1 SGHDN, CDR2 FVKESK. Trimming at V came to 2 bases and at J to 5 bases, leaving 6 bases not matched to a gene. The CDR3 consists of 16 residues.

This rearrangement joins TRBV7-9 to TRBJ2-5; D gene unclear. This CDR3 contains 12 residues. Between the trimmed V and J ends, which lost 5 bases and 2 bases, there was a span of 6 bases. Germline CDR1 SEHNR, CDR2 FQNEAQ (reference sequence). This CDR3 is CASSPSQETQYF. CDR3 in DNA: TGTGCCAGCAGCCCCTCTCAAGAGACCCAGTACTTC. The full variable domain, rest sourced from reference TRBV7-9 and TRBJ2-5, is DTGVSQNPRHKITKRGQNVTFRCDPISEHNRLYWYRQTLGQGPEFLTYFQNEAQLEKSRLLSDRFSAERPKGSFSTLEIQRTEQGDSAMYLCASSPSQETQYFGPGTRLLVL.

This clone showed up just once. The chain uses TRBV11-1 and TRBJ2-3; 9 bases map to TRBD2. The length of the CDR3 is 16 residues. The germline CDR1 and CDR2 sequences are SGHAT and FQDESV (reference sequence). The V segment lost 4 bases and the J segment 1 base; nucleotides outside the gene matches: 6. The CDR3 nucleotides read TGTGCCAGCAGCTCGGTAGCGGGAGAGGGCACAGATACGCAGTATTTT. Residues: CASSSVAGEGTDTQYF.

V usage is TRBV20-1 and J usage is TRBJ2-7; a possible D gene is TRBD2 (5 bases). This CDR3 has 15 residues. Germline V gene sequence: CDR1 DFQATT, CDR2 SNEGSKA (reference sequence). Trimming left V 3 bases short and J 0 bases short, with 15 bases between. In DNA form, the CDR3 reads TGCAGTGCTAGTTATAGGCGGGCCTCCTCCTACGAGCAGTACTTC. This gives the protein CSASYRRASSYEQYF.

The CDR3 DNA reads TGTGCCAGCAGTTTAATCGGACTAGCGGGTTTGGAGCAGTTCTTC. Protein sequence: CASSLIGLAGLEQFF. The V gene is TRBV28, the J gene TRBJ2-1, with 11 nucleotides matching TRBD2. The CDR3 consists of 15 residues. From germline, CDR1 is MDHEN and CDR2 SYDVKM. J lost 10 bases, V lost 2 bases, and 7 bases had no gene match.

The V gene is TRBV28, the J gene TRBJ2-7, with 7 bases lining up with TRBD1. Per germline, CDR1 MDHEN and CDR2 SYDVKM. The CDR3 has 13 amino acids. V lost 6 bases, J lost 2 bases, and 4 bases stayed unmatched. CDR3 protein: CASSPGQTYEQYF. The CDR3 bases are TGTGCCAGCAGCCCGGGACAGACCTACGAGCAGTACTTC.

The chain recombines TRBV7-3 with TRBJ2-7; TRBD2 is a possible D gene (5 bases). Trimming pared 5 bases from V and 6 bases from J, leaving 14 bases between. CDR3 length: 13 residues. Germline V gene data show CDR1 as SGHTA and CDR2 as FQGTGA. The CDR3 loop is CASSPSGTLEQYF. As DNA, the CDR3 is TGTGCCAGCAGCCCCAGCGGTACTCTCGAGCAGTACTTC. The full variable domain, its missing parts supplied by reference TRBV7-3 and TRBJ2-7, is GAGVSQTPSNKVTEKGKYVELRCDPISGHTALYWYRQSLGQGPEFLIYFQGTGAADDSGLPNDRFFAVRPEGSVSTLKIQRTERGDSAVYLCASSPSGTLEQYFGPGTRLTVT.